This T cell receptor (beta chain) emerged from a study of metastatic and nonmetastatic thyroid tumors. At the level of the study: A comparison of repertoires was made across blood and tumor or nodule tissue from malignant and benign thyroid patients. Study outcomes and limitations: It was reportedly found that TCR beta diversity was significantly higher in malignant thyroid tumors than in benign nodules, a difference seen in both blood and tumor samples.

Among the patients, none had received any treatment before thyroid surgery. Original processing notes: Building a distant-metastasis classifier for papillary thyroid cancer drew on CDR3 differences across clinicopathological groups. TCRdb re-analyzed the PCR reads using MiXCR. It is TCRdb's table, rather than the study itself, that gives the V and J calls and clone size. The sample consists of 20,000 or so clones, 27% of them appearing once. In this sample, this clone turned up a few times. Its antigen is unidentified. The receptor comes from a female donor with papillary thyroid cancer or a benign thyroid nodule (not recorded which). Some clones in this sample may be carry-over from other donors' samples. Sequenced sample: blood.

The CDR3 nucleotides read TGTGCCAGCAGTCCCTCCCCGGGTATCGGCAATTCACCCCTCCACTTT. Translation: CASSPSPGIGNSPLHF. The genes are TRBV28 and TRBJ1-6; D remains unclear. Germline V gene lookup returns CDR1 MDHEN and CDR2 SYDVKM. V lost 5 bases and J lost 7, with 18 bases in between. The CDR3 has 16 amino acids.